This T cell receptor (beta chain) stems from a study of graft-versus-host responses after intestinal transplantation. Study overall: Transplants given to recipients were multivisceral, liver-intestinal, or isolated intestinal.

The germline V gene has CDR1 MDHEN and CDR2 SYDVKM. The J segment lost 4 bases and the V segment lost 7 bases, leaving 12 bases of the junction unmatched. The CDR3 consists of 15 residues. Turning to this clone: Its antigen is unknown.

Measured with immunoSEQ multiplex PCR; TCRdb has only the in-frame clones, and not every one. The sample carries roughly 92,000 clones, about nine tenths recorded once. Study-level results: Peak GvH clone levels in circulation were associated with early post-transplant HvG declines. In patients with graft-donor T cell macrochimerism, allograft graft-versus-host to host-versus-graft clonal ratios were high. Present in recipient marrow, GvH clones included some that appeared first in ileum or blood.

The genes are TRBV28 and TRBJ1-1, with TRBD1 matching over 7 bases. This material consisted of unstimulated CD4+ T cells sorted from spleen or lymph node cells, taken before intestinal transplant. This receptor was identified in a human donor who received an intestinal transplant. The CDR3 region has the DNA TGTGCCAGCACCCCCATAGACAGGGCGGGCACTGAAGCTTTCTTT. Its translation: CASTPIDRAGTEAFF.